The 18 T cell receptor beta chains below come from one sample, sequenced in a study of regulatory T cells in long-lasting Graves disease. Time point: newly diagnosed GD, antithyroid drugs for less than 3 months. PBMCs provided the RNA from which the TCR library was made. Arm-PCR of CDR3 regions and iRepertoire HTBI primers were the basis on which TCR beta libraries were built. TCRdb itself ran the multiplex PCR reads through MiXCR, one entry per CDR3 protein. The sample lists more than 450,000 distinct CDR3 sequences; about a sixth were seen once. The same data also went into a second study, on T cells in Graves' hyperthyroidism and ophthalmopathy.

Sample: peripheral blood mononuclear cells (PBMCs), taken at new diagnosis, from a patient treated with antithyroid drugs. The receptors come from a middle-aged man with Graves disease.

This clonotype was seen repeatedly, ten times or more. V gene TRBV20-1 combines with J gene TRBJ2-1; TRBD2 matches 11 bases. After removal of 3 bases from V and 2 bases from J, the junction contained 6 bases not matched to a gene. CDR1 is DFQATT, CDR2 SNEGSKA, per germline (reference sequence). The CDR3 length is 16 residues. The DNA for the CDR3 is TGCAGTGCTAGCCAGACTAGCGGGATAACCTACAATGAGCAGTTCTTC. It yields the protein CSASQTSGITYNEQFF.

This clonotype was found many times. The chain has TRBV7-3 and TRBJ2-1, with D perhaps TRBD2 (7 bases). The germline CDR1 and CDR2 sequences are SGHTA and FQGTGA. The ends were cut back, 4 bases at V and 8 bases at J, with 15 bases in the middle. There are 14 residues in the CDR3. The CDR3 loop is CASSWGREWDEQFF. Here the CDR3 DNA reads TGTGCCAGCAGCTGGGGGCGGGAGTGGGATGAGCAGTTCTTC.

This clonotype was observed a few times. This rearrangement joins TRBV29-1 to TRBJ2-3; D is uncertain. The CDR3 is 14 residues long. Germline V lookup: CDR1 SQVTM, CDR2 ANQGSEA. V was shortened by 4 bases and J by 6 bases, with 17 bases between the two germline ends. This CDR3 is CSVAAHGPEDTQYF. Written as DNA, the CDR3 is TGCAGCGTTGCAGCCCACGGCCCGGAGGATACGCAGTATTTT.

This clonotype was recorded many times. The V and J genes are TRBV2 and TRBJ2-7; 9 bases fit TRBD2. V gave up 5 bases and J gave up 2 bases; unmatched junction bases: 7. The CDR3 extends over 15 amino acids. Germline CDR1 and CDR2: SNHLY and FYNNEI. Here the CDR3 reads CASSLSAGGPYEQYF. For the CDR3, the DNA is TGTGCCAGCAGTCTCAGCGCGGGAGGGCCCTACGAGCAGTACTTC.

This clonotype was picked up many times. The chain is built from TRBV7-3 and TRBJ2-1; D is undetermined. Germline assignment: CDR1 SGHTA and CDR2 FQGTGA. Trimming removed 5 bases at V and 8 bases at J, with 13 bases between. This CDR3 spans 13 amino acids. The DNA for the CDR3 is TGTGCCAGCAGCCGCTACCTGGGCGATGAGCAGTTCTTC. It translates to CASSRYLGDEQFF.

At least ten counts were recorded for this clonotype. The rearrangement links TRBV11-3 to TRBJ2-3; D gene unclear. V was cut by 5 bases and J by 6 bases, with 15 bases left in between. The germline V gene has CDR1 SGHNT and CDR2 YENEEA. The CDR3 has 14 residues. CDR3: CASSPANFLDTQYF. The CDR3 nucleotides read TGTGCCAGCAGCCCTGCCAATTTCTTGGATACGCAGTATTTT.

At least ten counts were recorded for this clonotype. This rearrangement joins TRBV30 to TRBJ2-1; 10 bases line up with TRBD1. V shed 5 bases, J shed 2 bases, and the junction held 3 bases outside the gene matches. CDR1 GTSNPN and CDR2 SVGIG come from the germline V gene (reference sequence). This CDR3 has 14 residues. The CDR3 spells CAWGDRGPYNEQFF. As DNA, the CDR3 is TGTGCCTGGGGGGACAGGGGTCCCTACAATGAGCAGTTCTTC.

The chain recombines TRBV6-2 or TRBV6-3 with TRBJ2-1; 14 bases agree with TRBD2. Germline values: CDR1 MNHEY, CDR2 SVGEGT. This CDR3 comprises 15 residues. After removal of 7 bases from V and 9 bases from J, the junction contained 8 bases not matched to a gene. DNA for the CDR3: TGTGCCAGCATCTCCGGGACTAGCGGGAGCGGTGAGCAGTTCTTC. Protein: CASISGTSGSGEQFF.

The chain recombines TRBV6-2 or TRBV6-3 with TRBJ2-4; possibly TRBD1 for D (5 bases). Germline V gives CDR1 MNHEY, CDR2 SVGEGT. V lost 2 bases, J lost 0 bases, and 8 bases lay in between. CDR3 length: 15 amino acids. In DNA form, the CDR3 reads TGTGCCAGCAGTTACCAAGGGGAAGCCAAAAACATTCAGTACTTC. Translating gives CASSYQGEAKNIQYF.

The table lists this clonotype with many counts. The chain joins TRBV12-3 or TRBV12-4 to TRBJ2-7, with TRBD1 matching over 7 bases. The CDR3 has 12 residues. V dropped 6 bases and J dropped 3; count of bases not matched to a gene: 2. The CDR3 spells CASSPGGYEQYF. The CDR3, as DNA: TGTGCCAGCAGCCCAGGGGGCTACGAGCAGTACTTC.

Ten or more counts support this clonotype. The chain couples TRBV5-1 to TRBJ1-2; D might be TRBD1 (6 bases). Trimming removed 1 base from V and 6 bases from J, with 7 bases in between. Germline-derived CDR1 and CDR2 are SGHRS and YFSETQ. This CDR3 comprises 12 residues. The CDR3 DNA follows: TGCGCCAGCAGCTTGACAGGGCATGGCTACACCTTC. Translating gives CASSLTGHGYTF.

This clonotype was seen many times. The rearrangement uses TRBV29-1 and TRBJ2-7; D may match TRBD1 or TRBD2 (5 bases each). V was shortened by 2 bases and J by 5 bases, with 16 bases between the two germline ends. Germline V CDR1 and CDR2: SQVTM, ANQGSEA. This CDR3 is 14 amino acids long. CDR3: CSVELSNRGDEQYF. Here the CDR3 DNA reads TGCAGCGTTGAATTATCGAACCGAGGGGACGAGCAGTACTTC.

This clonotype was observed many times. This rearrangement joins TRBV20-1 to TRBJ2-2, with D possibly matching TRBD2 (6 bases). CDR1 is DFQATT and CDR2 is SNEGSKA in the germline V gene (reference sequence). Trimming cost V 4 bases and J 3 bases, with 15 bases left between them. The CDR3 has 15 residues. The CDR3: CSAKRASADTGELFF. The CDR3 bases are TGCAGTGCTAAACGGGCTAGCGCAGACACCGGGGAGCTGTTTTTT.

The chain is built from TRBV7-9 and TRBJ2-6, with a weak D call TRBD1 (6 bases). Trimming took 5 bases from V and 1 from J, leaving 21 bases between them. CDR3 length: 19 residues. In germline, CDR1 is SEHNR, CDR2 FQNEAQ (reference sequence). In DNA, the CDR3 is TGTGCCAGCAGCCCCCTGGGGGTGGGGGCCCATTCTGGGGCCAACGTCCTGACTTTC. It codes for CASSPLGVGAHSGANVLTF.

This clonotype was seen repeatedly, ten times or more. V usage is TRBV3-1 and J usage is TRBJ1-6; TRBD1 aligns across 7 bases. The CDR3 totals 16 residues. V dropped 2 bases and J dropped 5; count of bases not matched to a gene: 6. The V gene's germline CDR1 is LGHDT and CDR2 YNNKEL (reference sequence). The CDR3 reads CASSQPRTGDNSPLHF. As DNA, the CDR3 is TGTGCCAGCAGCCAACCCCGGACAGGAGATAATTCACCCCTCCACTTT. Full variable domain (missing parts from reference TRBV3-1 and TRBJ1-6): DTAVSQTPKYLVTQMGNDKSIKCEQNLGHDTMYWYKQDSKKFLKIMFSYNNKELIINETVPNRFSPKSPDKAHLNLHINSLELGDSAVYFCASSQPRTGDNSPLHFGNGTRLTVT.

The table lists this clonotype with many counts. The gene calls are TRBV12-3 or TRBV12-4 and TRBJ2-3; the match to TRBD2 covers 9 bases. Losses at the gene ends were 5 bases for V and 7 bases for J; bases not matched to a gene: 10. This CDR3 comprises 15 residues. The CDR3: CASSLLLAGKNTQYF. DNA of the CDR3: TGTGCCAGCAGTCTCCTACTAGCGGGTAAAAATACGCAGTATTTT.

For this clonotype: Given a much more abundant clone one base away, this may be a read error. The chain is built from TRBV28 and TRBJ2-1; no definite D call. The CDR3 is made up of 11 amino acids. The V end was cut by 7 bases, the J end by 10 bases, with 11 bases between. Germline CDR1 and CDR2: MDHEN and SYDVKM. This chain's CDR3 is CASNQLYEQFF. CDR3 coding DNA: TGTGCCAGCAATCAGCTCTACGAGCAGTTCTTC.

There are many counts of this clonotype. J is TRBJ1-2 and V is TRBV28; D remains ambiguous. The CDR3 loop spans 14 amino acids. Germline lookup yields CDR1 MDHEN and CDR2 SYDVKM. Trimming removed 4 bases at V and 6 bases at J, with 15 bases between. CDR3 nucleotide sequence: TGTGCCAGCAGTTCCCCCCCCTCGGCAAATGGCTACACCTTC. Residues: CASSSPPSANGYTF.